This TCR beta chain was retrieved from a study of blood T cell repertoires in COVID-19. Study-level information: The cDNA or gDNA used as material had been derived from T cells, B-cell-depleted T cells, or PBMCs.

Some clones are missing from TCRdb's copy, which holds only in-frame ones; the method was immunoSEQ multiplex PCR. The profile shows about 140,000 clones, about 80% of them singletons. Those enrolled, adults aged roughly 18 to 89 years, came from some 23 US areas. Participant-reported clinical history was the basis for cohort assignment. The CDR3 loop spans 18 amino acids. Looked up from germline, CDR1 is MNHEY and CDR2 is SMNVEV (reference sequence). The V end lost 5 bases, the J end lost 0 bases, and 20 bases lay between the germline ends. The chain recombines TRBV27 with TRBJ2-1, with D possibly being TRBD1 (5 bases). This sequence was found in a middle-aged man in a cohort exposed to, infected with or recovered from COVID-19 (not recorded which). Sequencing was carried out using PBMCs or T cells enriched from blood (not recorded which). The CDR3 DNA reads TGTGCCAGCAGTCCGACCCAAGGGGCCCCAAGCTCCTACAATGAGCAGTTCTTC. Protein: CASSPTQGAPSSYNEQFF.